The 9 T cell receptor beta chains reported below all come from one sample, sequenced in a study of shared clonotypes between healthy human individuals. Sequenced by immunoSEQ multiplex PCR; TCRdb stores in-frame clones only, minus some. Counted here are a few million clones, about 92% occurring once; the ten biggest clones make up 0.35% to 0.45%. The material sequenced was naive CD4+ T cells from PBMCs. The subset is: CD45RA+ positively selected. Every receptor here comes from a man aged 18 to 30 in good health. Some clones in this sample may be carry-over from other donors' samples.

The rearrangement joins TRBV2 to TRBJ1-2, with TRBD1 as a possible D gene (5 bases). Germline CDR1 is SNHLY and CDR2 is FYNNEI. V was clipped by 6 bases and J by 7 bases, with 18 bases between them. The CDR3 sequence is 14 residues long. This CDR3 is CASRNTPGLAGYTF. In nucleotides, the CDR3 is TGTGCCAGCAGAAATACCCCGGGACTGGCTGGCTACACCTTC.

The chain couples TRBV7-8 to TRBJ2-3; D possibly corresponds to TRBD2 (7 bases). CDR3 length equals 16 residues. The V and J ends lost 1 base and 0 bases respectively, with 11 bases between them. Germline CDR1 SGHVS, CDR2 FQNEAQ. The CDR3 spells CASSLGGRESTDTQYF. CDR3 coding DNA: TGTGCCAGCAGCTTAGGGGGGCGGGAGAGCACAGATACGCAGTATTTT.

V gene TRBV7-2 combines with J gene TRBJ2-1, with D perhaps matching TRBD2 (5 bases). This CDR3 is built from 11 residues. Per germline, CDR1 SGHTA and CDR2 FQGNSA. V dropped 6 bases and J dropped 8 bases, with 8 bases sitting between them. The chain's CDR3 is CASSSVDEQFF. The CDR3, as DNA: TGTGCCAGCAGTAGCGTGGATGAGCAGTTCTTC. Looking up the rest from reference TRBV7-2 and TRBJ2-1 gives the full variable domain: GAGVSQSPSNKVTEKGKDVELRCDPISGHTALYWYRQSLGQGLEFLIYFQGNSAPDKSGLPSDRFSAERTGGSVSTLTIQRTQQEDSAVYLCASSSVDEQFFGPGTRLTVL.

This clone was seen a single time. The V call is TRBV28, the J call TRBJ2-7; 10 positions agree with TRBD1. Trimming at V came to 3 bases and at J to 5 bases, leaving 4 bases not matched to a gene. Germline lookup yields CDR1 MDHEN and CDR2 SYDVKM. The CDR3 length is 14 residues. CDR3 amino acids: CASSFADRGDEQYF. The CDR3 nucleotides read TGTGCCAGCAGTTTCGCGGACAGGGGGGACGAGCAGTACTTC.

The chain has TRBV5-6 and TRBJ2-2; D tentatively fits TRBD1 or TRBD2 (5 bases each). V shed 4 bases and J shed 3 bases, with 16 bases lying between them. Germline V gene data show CDR1 as SGHDT and CDR2 as YYEEEE. This CDR3 region has 16 residues. The CDR3 region has the DNA TGTGCCAGCAGCCCGAGGGGCGGCAGAGACACCGGGGAGCTGTTTTTT. Its translation: CASSPRGGRDTGELFF.

This chain joins TRBV7-3 and TRBJ2-2; D gene unclear. The CDR3 has 13 amino acids. Germline V gene data show CDR1 as SGHTA and CDR2 as FQGTGA. Trimming stripped 5 bases from V and 6 bases from J, with 10 bases between. CDR3 amino acids: CASSPTSAGELFF. Written as DNA, the CDR3 is TGTGCCAGCAGCCCGACCTCGGCCGGGGAGCTGTTTTTT.

V gene TRBV5-1 combines with J gene TRBJ2-7; possible D gene TRBD2, 6 bases. The V gene's germline CDR1 is SGHRS and CDR2 YFSETQ. There are 17 residues in the CDR3. The germline V and J ends were trimmed by 4 bases and 3 bases, with 23 bases remaining between them. The DNA for the CDR3 is TGCGCCAGCAGCCGGGGGACCGGAGAATCTAGTTTCTACGAGCAGTACTTC. The encoded protein is CASSRGTGESSFYEQYF.

This chain links TRBV11-1 with TRBJ1-1; D possibly corresponds to TRBD1 (5 bases). Per the germline V gene, CDR1 is SGHAT and CDR2 is FQDESV (reference sequence). This CDR3 spans 14 amino acids. Trimming pared 3 bases from V and 7 bases from J, leaving 15 bases between. DNA for the CDR3: TGTGCCAGCAGCTTTGGGGGGACGAGGGTTGAAGCTTTCTTT. Its protein is CASSFGGTRVEAFF.

The chain couples TRBV10-2 to TRBJ2-5; D tentatively fits TRBD1 or TRBD2 (5 bases each). The CDR3 has 15 amino acids. Trimming shortened V by 8 bases and J by 4 bases, and 20 bases separated the two germline ends. CDR1 is WSHSY and CDR2 is SAAADI in the germline V gene. CDR3 nucleotide sequence: TGCGCCAGCCAAACAAAGGGACGGCCCGGAGAGACCCAGTACTTC. It is translated as CASQTKGRPGETQYF.